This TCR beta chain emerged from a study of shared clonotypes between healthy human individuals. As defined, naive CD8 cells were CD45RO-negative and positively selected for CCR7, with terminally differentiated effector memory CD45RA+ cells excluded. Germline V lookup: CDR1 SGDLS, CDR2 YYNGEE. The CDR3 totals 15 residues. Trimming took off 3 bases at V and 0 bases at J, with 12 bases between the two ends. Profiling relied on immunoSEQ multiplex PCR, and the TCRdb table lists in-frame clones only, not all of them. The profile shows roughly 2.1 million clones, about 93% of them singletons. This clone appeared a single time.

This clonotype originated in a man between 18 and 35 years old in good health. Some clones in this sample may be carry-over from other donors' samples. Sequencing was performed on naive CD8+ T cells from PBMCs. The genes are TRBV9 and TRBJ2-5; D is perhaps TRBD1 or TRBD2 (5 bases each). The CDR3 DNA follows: TGTGCCAGCAGCGCCGAGGGGAAGTACCAAGAGACCCAGTACTTC. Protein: CASSAEGKYQETQYF.